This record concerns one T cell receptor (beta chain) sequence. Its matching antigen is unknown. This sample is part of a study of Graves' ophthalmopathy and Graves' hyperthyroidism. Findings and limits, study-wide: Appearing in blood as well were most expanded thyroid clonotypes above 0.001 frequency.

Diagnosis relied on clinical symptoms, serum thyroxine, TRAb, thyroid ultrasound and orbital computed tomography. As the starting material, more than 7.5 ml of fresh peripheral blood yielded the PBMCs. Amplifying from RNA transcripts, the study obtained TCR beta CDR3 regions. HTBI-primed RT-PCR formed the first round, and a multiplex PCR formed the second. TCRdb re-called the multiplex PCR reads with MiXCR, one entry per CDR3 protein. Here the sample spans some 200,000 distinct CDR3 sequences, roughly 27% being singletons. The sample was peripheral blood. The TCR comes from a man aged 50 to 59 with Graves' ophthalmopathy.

The CDR3 DNA is TGTGCCAGCAGGTCCGCCACGAACACTGAAGCTTTCTTT. It specifies CASRSATNTEAFF. The rearrangement links TRBV6-2 or TRBV6-3 to TRBJ1-1; unclear D gene. CDR3 length equals 13 residues. Trimming took off 6 bases at V and 1 base at J, with 9 bases between the two ends. Germline CDR1 reads MNHEY; CDR2 reads SVGEGT.